The clone carrying this T cell receptor beta chain was seen a few times. Antigen: not known. Germline V gene sequence: CDR1 SEHNR, CDR2 FQNEAQ (reference sequence). V was trimmed by 1 base and J by 0 bases, leaving 10 bases between them. The CDR3 sequence is 16 residues long. The PCR employed 60 Vbeta primers together with 13 Jbeta primers. Assay: immunoSEQ multiplex PCR; the TCRdb copy retains only in-frame clones and omits some. This table has about 120,000 clones, around 10% appearing once. These data originate in a study of cytomegalovirus exposure and HLA in healthy donors. The study, taken as a whole, reports: In a later analysis, a missense DCLRE1C variant was linked to TCR beta V- and J-gene trimming. Per a prior analysis, the majority of TCR beta V segments were productive roughly 90% or roughly 30% of the time. CMV serostatus was the sole immune exposure information available. There were under 200 TCR beta chains listed as cytomegalovirus-associated.

This chain links TRBV7-9 with TRBJ1-3, with D maybe TRBD1 (5 bases). The receptor's source is a man aged 25-45 years in good health and CMV-seronegative. The sequenced material came from PBMCs. The CDR3 DNA follows: TGTGCCAGCAGCTTAGTCGGGGGGGACTCTGGAAACACCATATATTTT. Translation: CASSLVGGDSGNTIYF.